Following are 28 T cell receptor beta chains from one sample sequenced in a study of T-cell memory formation after mild COVID-19. TCRdb re-analysed the 5' RACE reads in MiXCR, keeping a single row per CDR3 protein. The sample has fewer than 500,000 distinct CDR3 sequences, around 27% seen once; the top ten hold under 15%. Sequencing was done on a sample of PBMCs or a T cell subset sorted from them (not recorded which). The receptors derive from an adult woman who had mild COVID-19 (a few samples of this study predate the infection). Cell type and time point are not known.

This clonotype came up a few times. The chain recombines TRBV5-1 with TRBJ1-2; 8 bases map to TRBD1. This CDR3 comprises 14 residues. The junction had 6 bases not matched to a gene; V was cut back by 1 base and J by 7 bases. The germline V gene encodes CDR1 SGHRS and CDR2 YFSETQ. CDR3 sequence reads: CASSLLDRGGGYTF. In DNA form, the CDR3 reads TGCGCCAGCAGCTTGCTAGACAGGGGAGGTGGCTACACCTTC.

This clonotype was observed a handful of times. The V call is TRBV4-3, the J call TRBJ2-2, with D uncertain. CDR1 is LGHNA and CDR2 is YSLEER in the germline V gene. V dropped 3 bases and J dropped 4 bases, with 9 bases sitting between them. The CDR3 is 14 amino acids. CDR3 protein: CASSQGRSTGELFF. For the CDR3, the DNA is TGCGCCAGCAGCCAGGGCAGAAGCACCGGGGAGCTGTTTTTT.

This clonotype was seen a few times. The chain employs TRBV7-9 and TRBJ2-7; D unclear. Germline assignment: CDR1 SEHNR and CDR2 FQNEAQ (reference sequence). V was pared by 6 bases and J by 3 bases, with 12 bases between. This CDR3 comprises 13 residues. CDR3 nucleotide sequence: TGTGCCAGCAGTACGACTGTGTTCTACGAGCAGTACTTC. Encoded protein: CASSTTVFYEQYF.

The gene calls are TRBV7-9 and TRBJ1-2; a weak D match, TRBD1 (6 bases). The CDR3 contains 16 residues. Germline CDR1 SEHNR, CDR2 FQNEAQ (reference sequence). V shed 0 bases and J shed 8 bases, with 19 bases lying between them. The CDR3: CASSLATNDRLYGYTF. The CDR3 DNA reads as TGTGCCAGCAGCTTAGCGACAAATGACAGGTTATACGGCTACACCTTC.

In this sample, this clonotype turned up a few times. The chain uses TRBV19 and TRBJ2-1; the match to TRBD2 covers 12 bases. V shed 10 bases, J shed 8 bases, and the junction held 9 bases outside the gene matches. This CDR3 is 14 amino acids long. Germline CDR1 and CDR2: LNHDA and SQIVND (reference sequence). CDR3 in amino acids: CANLTSGSMDEQFF. The CDR3 nucleotides are TGTGCCAATTTGACTAGCGGGAGTATGGATGAGCAGTTCTTC.

This clonotype occurred a few times. The V call is TRBV5-1, the J call TRBJ2-3; possible D gene TRBD2, 5 bases. Trimming removed 2 bases from V and 1 base from J, with 8 bases in between. The CDR3 has 14 amino acids. The germline V gene encodes CDR1 SGHRS and CDR2 YFSETQ. This CDR3 is CASSFREGTDTQYF. CDR3 bases: TGCGCCAGCAGCTTCCGGGAAGGCACAGATACGCAGTATTTT.

This clonotype was seen only a few times. This chain links TRBV25-1 with TRBJ1-1; D not certain. V was pared by 3 bases and J by 7 bases, with 21 bases between. CDR1 and CDR2 from the germline V gene are MGHDK and SYGVNS. This CDR3 has 16 amino acids. Written as DNA, the CDR3 is TGTGCCAGCAGTGACCCTCAGTTTGGGGAAATAGGTGAAGCTTTCTTT. Protein sequence: CASSDPQFGEIGEAFF.

CDR3 sequence: CASSYRGGPAEAFF. The CDR3 DNA follows: TGTGCCAGCAGTTACAGGGGGGGGCCTGCTGAAGCTTTCTTT. The rearrangement joins TRBV6-2 or TRBV6-3 to TRBJ1-1; a weak D match, TRBD1 (6 bases). Germline V gene lookup returns CDR1 MNHEY and CDR2 SVGEGT. The V end was cut by 2 bases, the J end by 6 bases, with 13 bases between. The CDR3 is made up of 14 amino acids.

This chain joins TRBV30 and TRBJ2-3; TRBD1 matches at 7 bases. This CDR3 is 16 amino acids long. V was clipped by 5 bases and J by 0 bases; unmatched bases: 11. The germline CDR1 and CDR2 sequences are GTSNPN and SVGIG (reference sequence). CDR3 sequence reads: CAWSRGRGFSTDTQYF. DNA for the CDR3: TGTGCCTGGTCGAGGGGGCGCGGGTTTAGCACAGATACGCAGTATTTT.

The CDR3 DNA reads as TGTGCCACCCGGAGGACAGGGGCCCACGAGCAGTACTTC. Translation gives CATRRTGAHEQYF. The chain links TRBV15 to TRBJ2-7, with 9 positions matching TRBD1. V shed 8 bases, J shed 5 bases, and the junction held 7 bases outside the gene matches. This CDR3 is built from 13 residues. Germline CDR1 and CDR2: LNHNV and YYDKDF (reference sequence).

CDR3 residues: CASSTVSGANVLTF. Here the CDR3 DNA reads TGTGCCAGCAGCACGGTTTCTGGGGCCAACGTCCTGACTTTC. The J gene is TRBJ2-6, the V gene TRBV14; D ambiguous. V gave up 5 bases and J gave up 1 base, with 6 bases separating them. The germline gives CDR1 SGHDN, CDR2 FVKESK. This CDR3 comprises 14 residues.

This clonotype was seen a few times. The J gene is TRBJ2-7, the V gene TRBV29-1; D is undetermined. CDR1 SQVTM and CDR2 ANQGSEA come from the germline V gene. This CDR3 is 11 amino acids long. V gave up 0 bases and J gave up 5 bases, with 5 bases separating them. Here the CDR3 DNA reads TGCAGCGTTGAAGATTGGAACGAGCAGTACTTC. This codes for CSVEDWNEQYF.

The rearrangement uses TRBV6-5 and TRBJ2-5, with D uncertain. CDR3 size: 13 residues. The V gene's germline CDR1 is MNHEY and CDR2 SVGAGI. V lost 6 bases and J 5 bases, leaving 13 bases between the germline ends. DNA for the CDR3: TGTGCCAGCAGGAAGACGGTGAGGGAGACCCAGTACTTC. Protein product: CASRKTVRETQYF.

V is TRBV7-9 and J is TRBJ2-1, with 9 nucleotides matching TRBD2. The ends lost 0 bases at V and 3 bases at J; junction bases unmatched: 3. The CDR3 is 16 residues long. Germline CDR1 reads SEHNR; CDR2 reads FQNEAQ (reference sequence). The CDR3 protein is CASSLAGRGGYNEQFF. CDR3 bases: TGTGCCAGCAGCTTAGCGGGGCGGGGGGGCTACAATGAGCAGTTCTTC.

This clonotype was picked up a small number of times. The chain's CDR3 is CASSPSPSSVTDTQYF. DNA for the CDR3: TGCGCCAGCAGCCCCTCTCCCTCCAGCGTCACAGATACGCAGTATTTT. The chain has TRBV4-3 and TRBJ2-3; D is uncertain. This CDR3 is 16 amino acids long. Per the germline V gene, CDR1 is LGHNA and CDR2 is YSLEER. V dropped 4 bases and J dropped 2 bases, with 16 bases sitting between them.

This clonotype was counted many times. CDR3 DNA: TGTGCCAGCAGTGAAGCTTTAGCGGGAGCGAATGAGCAGTTCTTC. Encoded protein: CASSEALAGANEQFF. V and J are TRBV25-1 and TRBJ2-1; TRBD2 agrees at 9 bases. CDR3 length: 15 amino acids. Unmatched junction bases numbered 6, after V lost 2 bases and J lost 7 bases. Germline lookup yields CDR1 MGHDK and CDR2 SYGVNS.

The table lists this clonotype with a few counts. The chain combines TRBV12-3 or TRBV12-4 with TRBJ2-7; D unresolved. Trimming left V 2 bases short and J 1 base short, with 9 bases between. The CDR3 extends over 14 amino acids. Here the CDR3 reads CASSLSKVSYEQYF. The CDR3 DNA is TGTGCCAGCAGTTTATCGAAGGTTTCCTACGAGCAGTACTTC.

The chain combines TRBV5-1 with TRBJ2-5; D gene ambiguous. This CDR3 has 14 residues. With 3 bases removed from V and 5 bases from J, the gap between germline ends came to 14 bases. In germline, CDR1 is SGHRS, CDR2 YFSETQ. The CDR3 sequence is CASSSARPVETQYF. The CDR3 nucleotides read TGCGCCAGCAGCTCTGCCAGGCCGGTCGAGACCCAGTACTTC.

The V call is TRBV4-3, the J call TRBJ2-7; D gene uncertain. The CDR3 spans 16 residues. Per the germline V gene, CDR1 is LGHNA and CDR2 is YSLEER. V was shortened by 4 bases and J by 0 bases, with 16 bases between the two germline ends. Here the CDR3 DNA reads TGCGCCAGCAGCCCGCACTACGCTAGGAGCTCCTACGAGCAGTACTTC. Protein sequence: CASSPHYARSSYEQYF.

This chain joins TRBV12-3 or TRBV12-4 and TRBJ2-7; a possible D gene is TRBD1 (5 bases). V was shortened by 3 bases and J by 6 bases, with 12 bases between the two germline ends. There are 13 residues in the CDR3. CDR3 amino acids: CASSLVRVGEQYF. In nucleotides, the CDR3 is TGTGCCAGCAGTTTGGTCAGGGTGGGCGAGCAGTACTTC.

This clonotype was observed a few times. V and J are TRBV11-2 and TRBJ2-1; D is undetermined. CDR1 and CDR2 (germline): SGHAT, FQNNGV. The CDR3 covers 12 residues. The V end was cut by 11 bases, the J end by 0 bases, with 8 bases between. DNA of the CDR3: TGTGCCTCCGCCGACTCCTACAATGAGCAGTTCTTC. It specifies CASADSYNEQFF.

This rearrangement joins TRBV15 to TRBJ2-2; D is perhaps TRBD2 (6 bases). The V gene lost 3 bases and the J gene lost 4 bases, with 6 bases spanning the gap. CDR3 length: 13 amino acids. CDR1 is LNHNV and CDR2 is YYDKDF in the germline V gene (reference sequence). The CDR3 DNA is TGTGCCACCAGCAGGGGACTCACCGGGGAGCTGTTTTTT. Amino acids: CATSRGLTGELFF.

This clonotype occurred once. The chain recombines TRBV7-2 with TRBJ1-1; no reliable D call. CDR1 is SGHTA, CDR2 FQGNSA, per germline. The CDR3 length is 13 residues. V lost 0 bases, J lost 3 bases, and 5 bases lay in between. In DNA, the CDR3 is TGTGCCAGCAGCTTAGCCGATTACACTGAAGCTTTCTTT. This codes for CASSLADYTEAFF.

The rearrangement joins TRBV7-2 to TRBJ1-2; a possible D gene is TRBD1 (5 bases). There are 14 residues in the CDR3. Trimming pared 5 bases from V and 4 bases from J, leaving 14 bases between. From germline, CDR1 is SGHTA and CDR2 FQGNSA. The CDR3 nucleotides read TGTGCCAGCAGCCCTATCGGGGGTTCCTATGGCTACACCTTC. It codes for CASSPIGGSYGYTF. The full variable domain, rest sourced from reference TRBV7-2 and TRBJ1-2, is GAGVSQSPSNKVTEKGKDVELRCDPISGHTALYWYRQSLGQGLEFLIYFQGNSAPDKSGLPSDRFSAERTGGSVSTLTIQRTQQEDSAVYLCASSPIGGSYGYTFGSGTRLTVV.

The V and J genes are TRBV5-1 and TRBJ2-3; 7 bases line up with TRBD2. The CDR3 extends over 17 amino acids. The germline CDR1 and CDR2 sequences are SGHRS and YFSETQ. J was trimmed by 5 bases and V by 1 base; bases with no gene match: 13. CDR3 nucleotide sequence: TGCGCCAGCAGCTTGTTGAGGGATCGACTAGCAGGAGATACGCAGTATTTT. Amino acids: CASSLLRDRLAGDTQYF.

The chain has TRBV12-3 or TRBV12-4 and TRBJ1-2; 7 nucleotides line up with TRBD1. The J segment lost 8 bases and the V segment lost 6 bases, leaving 12 bases of the junction unmatched. The CDR3 length is 14 residues. CDR3 nucleotides: TGTGCCAGCAGCCCGGACAGGTACCTGGAGGGCTACACCTTC. Translating gives CASSPDRYLEGYTF.

This clonotype was counted at least ten times. This chain links TRBV7-9 with TRBJ2-1, with D unresolved. Trimming took off 2 bases at V and 6 bases at J, with 5 bases between the two ends. The V gene's germline CDR1 is SEHNR and CDR2 FQNEAQ (reference sequence). The CDR3 totals 12 residues. The CDR3 DNA is TGTGCCAGCAGCTTATTCAGCAATGAGCAGTTCTTC. It codes for CASSLFSNEQFF.

This clonotype was detected a few times. The chain links TRBV20-1 to TRBJ1-2, with 10 bases aligning to TRBD1. After removal of 5 bases from V and 0 bases from J, the junction contained 6 bases not matched to a gene. Germline values: CDR1 DFQATT, CDR2 SNEGSKA (reference sequence). This CDR3 contains 15 residues. The CDR3 is CSALGQGESNYGYTF. CDR3 DNA: TGCAGTGCTCTCGGACAGGGGGAGTCTAACTATGGCTACACCTTC.